The 18 T cell receptor beta chains listed next were all sequenced from one sample in a study of T cell changes during pregnancy in multiple sclerosis (dated by TCRdb to between 2018 and 2021). To prepare the library, the immunoSEQ multiplex PCR assay was applied. The table comes from immuneACCESS by way of TCRdb, which keeps in-frame sequences with V and J called. Part of the clones is missing from these tables; in studies checked, under half for an unresolved V gene and the rest for unknown reasons. The table for this sample lists some 40,000 clones; under 95% of them were counted only once. The top ten clonotypes cover 0.3% to 0.4% of the sample. Sequencing was performed on CD4+ T cells from peripheral blood mononuclear cells, taken in the third trimester of pregnancy. These receptors originate from a female donor in good health, enrolled as a control in a pregnancy study.

The chain couples TRBV7-9 to TRBJ1-5; 7 positions match TRBD1. The germline V gene has CDR1 SEHNR and CDR2 FQNEAQ (reference sequence). The CDR3 contains 14 residues. V lost 5 bases and J lost 2; bases outside the gene matches: 3. CDR3 sequence: CASSLDRGNQPQHF. The DNA of the CDR3 is TGTGCCAGCAGCCTAGACAGGGGCAATCAGCCCCAGCATTTT. Filled out from reference TRBV7-9 and TRBJ1-5, the complete variable domain reads DTGVSQNPRHKITKRGQNVTFRCDPISEHNRLYWYRQTLGQGPEFLTYFQNEAQLEKSRLLSDRFSAERPKGSFSTLEIQRTEQGDSAMYLCASSLDRGNQPQHFGDGTRLSIL.

The rearrangement joins TRBV7-6 to TRBJ1-1; D not resolved. CDR3 length: 14 amino acids. Germline values: CDR1 SGHVS, CDR2 FNYEAQ. V lost 4 bases and J lost 2, with 11 bases in between. CDR3 protein: CASSSSVGNTEAFF. CDR3 DNA: TGTGCCAGCAGCTCTAGTGTGGGTAACACTGAAGCTTTCTTT.

This chain uses TRBV18 with TRBJ2-3; 8 nucleotides match TRBD2. The CDR3 length is 15 residues. J gave up 6 bases and V 1 base, and 6 bases lay outside the gene matches. Germline assignment: CDR1 KGHSH and CDR2 LQKENI. CDR3 nucleotides: TGTGCCAGCTCACCACTAGCGGGGCGGCGGGATACGCAGTATTTT. Protein product: CASSPLAGRRDTQYF.

The chain has TRBV6-1 and TRBJ2-4, with 10 positions matching TRBD1. Germline V gene data show CDR1 as MNHNS and CDR2 as SASEGT. Trimming removed 6 bases from V and 7 bases from J; junction bases left unmatched: 3. This CDR3 is built from 13 residues. CDR3 sequence (DNA): TGTGCCAGCAGGACAGGGGGCGCGAACATTCAGTACTTC. It translates to CASRTGGANIQYF.

The chain carries TRBV6-5 and TRBJ1-2; tentatively, D is TRBD1 (6 bases). Germline values: CDR1 MNHEY, CDR2 SVGAGI. This CDR3 is built from 11 residues. V shed 10 bases and J shed 5 bases, with 11 bases lying between them. As DNA, the CDR3 is TGTGCCACTCGGACAGCTTATGGCTACACCTTC. As protein: CATRTAYGYTF.

This chain joins TRBV19 and TRBJ1-1; 8 bases align to TRBD1. The V and J ends lost 1 base and 0 bases, in that order; junction bases with no gene match: 7. The CDR3 is 17 residues long. CDR1 is LNHDA and CDR2 is SQIVND in the germline V gene (reference sequence). CDR3 protein: CASSIGRGPLMNTEAFF. DNA for the CDR3: TGTGCCAGTAGTATAGGCAGGGGGCCCTTAATGAACACTGAAGCTTTCTTT.

This clone was picked up one time. The chain combines TRBV19 with TRBJ1-2, with D hard to call. From germline, CDR1 is LNHDA and CDR2 SQIVND (reference sequence). There are 17 residues in the CDR3. Trimming stripped 9 bases from V and 3 bases from J, with 26 bases between. The CDR3 here is CASRRRWEHGRDYGYTF. CDR3 nucleotides: TGTGCCAGCCGCCGAAGGTGGGAGCATGGTCGAGACTATGGCTACACCTTC.

This clone was recorded only once. This sequence joins TRBV5-6 and TRBJ1-1; D remains ambiguous. Deletions cut 4 bases from V and 5 bases from J, with 6 bases between. Per germline, CDR1 SGHDT and CDR2 YYEEEE. This CDR3 is built from 11 residues. The CDR3 sequence: CASSRRTEAFF. As DNA, the CDR3 is TGTGCCAGCAGCCGGAGGACTGAAGCTTTCTTT.

The rearrangement links TRBV5-8 to TRBJ1-5, with 7 nucleotides matching TRBD1. Germline CDR1 and CDR2: SGHTS and YDEGEE. CDR3 size: 16 residues. The junction had 8 bases not matched to a gene; V was cut back by 4 bases and J by 1 base. CDR3: CASSIQGRWSNQPQHF. CDR3 bases: TGTGCCAGCAGCATACAGGGGAGGTGGAGCAATCAGCCCCAGCATTTT.

In this sample, this clone turned up a few times. The V and J genes are TRBV19 and TRBJ1-2, with 8 bases matching TRBD1. The CDR3 consists of 14 residues. V was pared by 7 bases and J by 4 bases, with 8 bases of the junction left unmatched. Per the germline V gene, CDR1 is LNHDA and CDR2 is SQIVND (reference sequence). Here the CDR3 reads CASTRPGQAYGYTF. The CDR3 coding sequence is TGTGCCAGTACCCGACCGGGACAGGCCTATGGCTACACCTTC.

The chain employs TRBV13 and TRBJ1-6, with D maybe TRBD1 (5 bases). CDR1 and CDR2 from the germline V gene are PRHDT and FYEKMQ (reference sequence). V dropped 0 bases and J dropped 9 bases, with 15 bases sitting between them. The CDR3 runs 16 residues. The CDR3 region is CASSLGAIPGGSPLHF. The CDR3 nucleotides read TGTGCCAGCAGCTTAGGGGCGATACCGGGGGGTTCACCCCTCCACTTT.

The chain combines TRBV5-5 with TRBJ2-1, with TRBD2 identical over 13 bases. The J segment lost 0 bases and the V segment lost 4 bases, leaving 4 bases of the junction unmatched. The CDR3 extends over 17 amino acids. Germline CDR1 and CDR2: SGHKS and YYEKEE (reference sequence). CDR3 protein: CASSPWTSGSSYNEQFF. CDR3 nucleotides: TGTGCCAGCAGCCCGTGGACTAGCGGGAGCTCCTACAATGAGCAGTTCTTC. The whole variable domain, filled in from reference TRBV5-5 and TRBJ2-1, reads DAGVTQSPTHLIKTRGQQVTLRCSPISGHKSVSWYQQVLGQGPQFIFQYYEKEERGRGNFPDRFSARQFPNYSSELNVNALLLGDSALYLCASSPWTSGSSYNEQFFGPGTRLTVL.

This rearrangement joins TRBV5-1 to TRBJ1-2, with 8 nucleotides matching TRBD1. The germline V gene has CDR1 SGHRS and CDR2 YFSETQ. CDR3 size: 13 residues. Losses at the gene ends were 5 bases for V and 8 bases for J; bases not matched to a gene: 8. CDR3 sequence (DNA): TGCGCCAGCAGTCCTGGGACAGGCGGGGGCTACACCTTC. Protein sequence: CASSPGTGGGYTF. Supplemented by reference TRBV5-1 and TRBJ1-2, the full variable domain reads KAGVTQTPRYLIKTRGQQVTLSCSPISGHRSVSWYQQTPGQGLQFLFEYFSETQRNKGNFPGRFSGRQFSNSRSEMNVSTLELGDSALYLCASSPGTGGGYTFGSGTRLTVV.

J is TRBJ2-7 and V is TRBV30, with 8 bases aligning to TRBD2. This CDR3 region has 14 residues. Germline-derived CDR1 and CDR2 are GTSNPN and SVGIG (reference sequence). V lost 4 bases and J lost 5; bases outside the gene matches: 10. In nucleotides, the CDR3 is TGTGCCTGGATAGCGGGGTTCTTCCCGGACGAGCAGTACTTC. Its translation is CAWIAGFFPDEQYF.

The chain combines TRBV6-6 with TRBJ2-2, with D perhaps matching TRBD1 (5 bases). The CDR3 is 14 residues long. With 4 bases removed from V and 1 base from J, the gap between germline ends came to 7 bases. Germline lookup yields CDR1 MNHNY and CDR2 SVGAGI (reference sequence). Here the CDR3 DNA reads TGTGCCAGCAGTTTAGACAGGAACACCGGGGAGCTGTTTTTT. Protein product: CASSLDRNTGELFF.

The J gene is TRBJ2-1, the V gene TRBV19, with a possible D match to TRBD2 (6 bases). Trimming removed 7 bases at V and 6 bases at J, with 13 bases between. The CDR3 length is 13 residues. Looked up from germline, CDR1 is LNHDA and CDR2 is SQIVND (reference sequence). CDR3 DNA sequence: TGTGCCAGTAATGGGCGGGAAGTCAATGAGCAGTTCTTC. Its translation: CASNGREVNEQFF.

Only one count was recorded for this clone. This rearrangement joins TRBV7-9 to TRBJ2-1; weak D call: TRBD2 (5 bases). Trimming stripped 5 bases from V and 4 bases from J, with 15 bases between. CDR1 is SEHNR and CDR2 is FQNEAQ in the germline V gene (reference sequence). The CDR3 covers 15 residues. The DNA of the CDR3 is TGTGCCAGCAGCCCTGGGTCGGGAATTTACAATGAGCAGTTCTTC. Its translation is CASSPGSGIYNEQFF.

CDR3 sequence (DNA): TGCGCCAGCAGTGAGCGAAGGGGGGGTCTCTCCTACAATGAGCAGTTCTTC. This codes for CASSERRGGLSYNEQFF. V gene TRBV10-2 combines with J gene TRBJ2-1, with a tentative D call TRBD2 (7 bases). Trimming took off 2 bases at V and 0 bases at J, with 14 bases between the two ends. CDR1 WSHSY and CDR2 SAAADI come from the germline V gene. The CDR3 loop spans 17 amino acids.